The sample holds a few counts of the clone carrying this T cell receptor (beta chain). What it binds is unknown. The CDR3 length is 17 residues. Germline trimming cut 6 bases from V and 2 bases from J; bases unmatched to any gene: 15. Germline V gene data show CDR1 as MDHEN and CDR2 as SYDVKM. This sample is drawn from a study of T-cell reconstitution after alpha-beta-depleted transplantation in children. Construction of the TCRbeta library involved unique molecular identifiers. MiXCR was run by TCRdb on the PCR reads, yielding one entry per CDR3 protein. This table holds approximately 230,000 distinct CDR3 sequences, 20% to 30% found once. Study observations and caveats: Reportedly, only several hundred clones from non-depleted graft cells drove alpha-beta T-cell counts at about two months. High day-60 TCRbeta diversity in some patients came from surviving recipient T cells and thymic progenitors. Hyperexpanded clones declined; after one year, newly produced T cells mostly supplied diversity.

The chain joins TRBV28 to TRBJ2-7; 8 nucleotides align to TRBD1. The sequence came from a female patient between 2 and 15 years old who had a stem cell transplant for congenital amegakaryocytic thrombocytopenia, so the T cells may come from the graft donor. The sample was PBMCs, mostly from graft donor cells, taken 360 days after TCRalphabeta/CD19-depleted stem cell transplant. The CDR3 reads CASSSPDRAKYAYEQYF. CDR3 in DNA: TGTGCCAGCAGCTCCCCGGACAGGGCAAAATATGCCTACGAGCAGTACTTC.